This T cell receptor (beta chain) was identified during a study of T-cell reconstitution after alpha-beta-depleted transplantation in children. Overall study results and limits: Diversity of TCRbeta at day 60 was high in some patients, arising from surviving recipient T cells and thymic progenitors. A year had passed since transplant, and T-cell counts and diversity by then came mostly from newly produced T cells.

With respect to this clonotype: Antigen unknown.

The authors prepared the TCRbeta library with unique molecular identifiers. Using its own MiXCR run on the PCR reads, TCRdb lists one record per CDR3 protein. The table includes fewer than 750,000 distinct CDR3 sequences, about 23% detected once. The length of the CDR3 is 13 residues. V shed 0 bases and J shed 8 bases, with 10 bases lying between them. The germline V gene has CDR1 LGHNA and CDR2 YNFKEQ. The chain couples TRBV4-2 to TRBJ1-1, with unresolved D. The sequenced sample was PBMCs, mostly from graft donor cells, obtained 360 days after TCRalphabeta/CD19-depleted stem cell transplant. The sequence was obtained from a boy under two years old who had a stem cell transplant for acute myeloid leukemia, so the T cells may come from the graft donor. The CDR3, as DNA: TGTGCCAGCAGCCAAGATCTCCTTAGGGAAGCTTTCTTT. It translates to CASSQDLLREAFF.